This is a list of T cell receptor beta chains from one sample in a study of OX40 agonist ivuxolimab in advanced cancers. Produced via immunoSEQ multiplex PCR; TCRdb's table is partial and in-frame only. Of some 60,000 clones in the sample, 85% were seen once. This material consisted of CD4+ or CD8+ T cells sorted from blood, taken in a trial of the OX40 agonist ivuxolimab. The receptors here all came from an adult with an advanced solid tumor such as melanoma, head and neck, liver or kidney cancer. CDR3s include the opening cysteine and the closing phenylalanine or tryptophan. The order of the fields is J gene, clone size, D gene, V gene, CDR3 DNA, CDR3 protein. D genes are given only for firm matches. The size field is filled for only some rows; it gives once, few, many or a size class.

TRBJ2-3 - - TRBV12-5 TGTGCTAGTGGTTTGGTAGGGGATACGCAGTATTTT CASGLVGDTQYF
TRBJ2-5 few - TRBV7-9 TGTGCCAGCAGCTTACTGTTGGAGACCCAGTACTTC CASSLLLETQYF
TRBJ2-2 - - TRBV7-2 TGTGCCAGCAGTATCGACAGATACACCGGGGAGCTGTTTTTT CASSIDRYTGELFF
TRBJ2-4 - TRBD2 TRBV27 TGTGCCAGCAGTTCCCTCGGAGCGGGGGGCAAAAACATTCAGTACTTC CASSSLGAGGKNIQYF
TRBJ1-4 - - TRBV5-1 TGCGCCAGCAGCTTGGCGGTTTCGGGGGCGAGGGAAAAACTGTTTTTT CASSLAVSGAREKLFF
TRBJ2-1 - TRBD2 TRBV27 TGTGCCAGCAGTTTTATGGCGGGAGGGGGTTTAAATGAGCAGTTCTTC CASSFMAGGGLNEQFF
TRBJ1-5 - - TRBV28 TGTGCCAGCAGTTCCGGGGTCCGGCCCCAGCATTTT CASSSGVRPQHF
TRBJ2-2 - - TRBV7-2 TGTGCCAGCAGCTTAGTAAAGTTGAACACCGGGGAGCTGTTTTTT CASSLVKLNTGELFF
TRBJ1-5 - - TRBV30 TGTGCCTGGAGTGGGAAGGGGCTGTTTAATCAGCCCCAGCATTTT CAWSGKGLFNQPQHF
TRBJ2-7 - TRBD2 TRBV28 TGTGCCAGCAGTTTGGAGTCTAGCGGGAGAGGTGAGCAGTACTTC CASSLESSGRGEQYF
TRBJ1-1 - - TRBV2 TGTGCCTCCGAGGTGGTTGAAGCTTTCTTT CASEVVEAFF
TRBJ1-1 - - TRBV6-1 TGTGCCAGCAGTGGGGCCAACACTGAAGCTTTCTTT CASSGANTEAFF
TRBJ1-1 - - TRBV10-1 TGCGCCAGCAGTGAGGGGAGGGGCACTGAAGCTTTCTTT CASSEGRGTEAFF
TRBJ2-1 - TRBD2 TRBV11-3 TGTGCCAGCAGCTTAGATCGGGGAACTAGCGGAAAACAGTTCTTC CASSLDRGTSGKQFF
TRBJ2-3 once - TRBV30 TGTGCCTGGAGTGGCAGGGGCGATACGCAGTATTTT CAWSGRGDTQYF
TRBJ2-7 once TRBD2 TRBV10-3 TGTGCCATCACTCCCGGGGGGACTCAAGGGTCGAGATACCCCCACTTC CAITPGGTQGSRYPHF
TRBJ1-2 - - TRBV20-1 TGCAGTGCCACGGACAGTTATGGCTACACCTTC CSATDSYGYTF
TRBJ1-4 - - TRBV4-1 TGCGCCAGCAGCCAGGGTGGGACGGGGGCTAGGGAAAAACTGTTTTTT CASSQGGTGAREKLFF
TRBJ1-2 - - TRBV5-1 TGCGCCAGCAGCTTACAAGGGCCCGAGGATGGCTACACCTTC CASSLQGPEDGYTF